The 17 T cell receptor beta chains below come from one sample, sequenced in a study of T cell repertoires in cytomegalovirus infection. No antigen has been assigned to these receptors. TCRdb used MiXCR to reprocess the reads, holding one entry per CDR3 protein. The data contain hundreds of thousands of distinct CDR3 sequences, approximately 42% of them singletons. The sequences come from cultured PBMCs, collected from culture after CMV antigen stimulation. These receptors were taken from a human donor in good health (CMV status not recorded). Some clones in this sample may be carry-over from other donors' samples.

This sequence joins TRBV19 and TRBJ2-7; TRBD2 aligns across 10 bases. From germline, CDR1 is LNHDA and CDR2 SQIVND (reference sequence). The CDR3 runs 17 residues. J lost 0 bases, V lost 4 bases, and 9 bases had no gene match. CDR3 DNA sequence: TGTGCCAGTAGTACTCTTGGACTAGCGGAACGCTCCTACGAGCAGTACTTC. Its protein is CASSTLGLAERSYEQYF. Complete variable domain (other parts from reference TRBV19 and TRBJ2-7): DGGITQSPKYLFRKEGQNVTLSCEQNLNHDAMYWYRQDPGQGLRLIYYSQIVNDFQKGDIAEGYSVSREKKESFPLTVTSAQKNPTAFYLCASSTLGLAERSYEQYFGPGTRLTVT.

V usage is TRBV7-2 and J usage is TRBJ2-5; maybe TRBD1 (6 bases). This CDR3 region has 14 residues. Per germline, CDR1 SGHTA and CDR2 FQGNSA. V was cut by 4 bases and J by 9 bases, with 18 bases left in between. The CDR3, as DNA: TGTGCCAGCAGCTACCGGGACATAGAAGTAGCCCAGTACTTC. Amino acids: CASSYRDIEVAQYF. Full variable domain (outside the CDR3, taken from reference TRBV7-2 and TRBJ2-5): GAGVSQSPSNKVTEKGKDVELRCDPISGHTALYWYRQSLGQGLEFLIYFQGNSAPDKSGLPSDRFSAERTGGSVSTLTIQRTQQEDSAVYLCASSYRDIEVAQYFGPGTRLLVL.

This clonotype appeared once. This rearrangement joins TRBV11-2 to TRBJ2-1; 8 nucleotides agree with TRBD2. Germline CDR1 SGHAT, CDR2 FQNNGV. The trim removed 0 bases at V and 4 bases at J, leaving 5 bases unmatched. This CDR3 comprises 16 residues. The CDR3 DNA follows: TGTGCCAGCAGCTTAGACGGACTAGCTGATTACAATGAGCAGTTCTTC. It codes for CASSLDGLADYNEQFF.

The chain joins TRBV5-1 to TRBJ1-4; tentative D call: TRBD1 (5 bases). Germline CDR1 SGHRS, CDR2 YFSETQ. This CDR3 contains 17 residues. Deletions cut 5 bases from V and 0 bases from J, with 17 bases between. The CDR3 protein is CASRTGTGLTTNEKLFF. Here the CDR3 DNA reads TGCGCCAGCAGAACGGGAACGGGACTGACAACTAATGAAAAACTGTTTTTT.

The V gene is TRBV5-4, the J gene TRBJ1-1, with D possibly being TRBD1 (6 bases). Trimming took off 10 bases at V and 2 bases at J, with 15 bases between the two ends. Germline V CDR1 and CDR2: SGHNT, YYREEE (reference sequence). The CDR3 sequence is 13 residues long. CDR3 sequence: CAAGGGANTEAFF. The CDR3 nucleotides read TGTGCCGCCGGCGGGGGGGCAAACACTGAAGCTTTCTTT.

This clonotype was recorded at least ten times. The chain employs TRBV7-2 and TRBJ2-5; no clear D. The V gene's germline CDR1 is SGHTA and CDR2 FQGNSA. The CDR3 has 16 amino acids. V lost 3 bases and J 7 bases, leaving 21 bases between the germline ends. CDR3 region: CASSFNVAAPLWTQYF. CDR3 bases: TGTGCCAGCAGCTTTAACGTGGCGGCCCCTCTTTGGACCCAGTACTTC.

This clonotype was observed a few times. The V call is TRBV6-6, the J call TRBJ1-1, with D unclear. Germline V gene data show CDR1 as MNHNY and CDR2 as SVGAGI (reference sequence). This CDR3 is built from 17 residues. V lost 0 bases and J lost 0, with 14 bases in between. The CDR3 spells CASSYSIGPSMNTEAFF. CDR3 DNA: TGTGCCAGCAGTTACTCGATTGGCCCTTCAATGAACACTGAAGCTTTCTTT.

This clonotype was seen only a few times. The chain recombines TRBV7-8 with TRBJ2-1; TRBD2 might be the D (7 bases). The V end lost 7 bases, the J end lost 0 bases, and 22 bases lay between the germline ends. Germline V CDR1 and CDR2: SGHVS, FQNEAQ. The CDR3 spans 18 residues. The DNA for the CDR3 is TGTGCCAGCATCGCCGGAAGGGGGAGGGGGAGCTCCTACAATGAGCAGTTCTTC. This translates into CASIAGRGRGSSYNEQFF.

The chain is built from TRBV2 and TRBJ2-1, with D uncertain. There are 12 residues in the CDR3. V lost 8 bases and J 10 bases, leaving 15 bases between the germline ends. The germline CDR1 and CDR2 sequences are SNHLY and FYNNEI. The chain's CDR3 is CASFVVLAEQFF. The DNA for the CDR3 is TGTGCCAGCTTCGTCGTTTTAGCAGAGCAGTTCTTC.

This clonotype was observed once. The chain links TRBV6-2 or TRBV6-3 to TRBJ2-7; D uncertain. CDR3 length: 12 amino acids. V was cut by 6 bases and J by 4 bases, with 10 bases left in between. Per germline, CDR1 MNHEY and CDR2 SVGEGT. CDR3 DNA sequence: TGTGCCAGCAGACCTAGATTATACGAGCAGTACTTC. Its protein product is CASRPRLYEQYF.

The chain couples TRBV7-9 to TRBJ2-1; no definite D call. Germline V gene sequence: CDR1 SEHNR, CDR2 FQNEAQ (reference sequence). This CDR3 region has 12 residues. With 5 bases removed from V and 10 bases from J, the gap between germline ends came to 12 bases. CDR3 region: CASSEVNLEQFF. CDR3 bases: TGTGCCAGCAGCGAAGTAAATTTAGAGCAGTTCTTC.

The chain recombines TRBV27 with TRBJ1-6; D might be TRBD1 (6 bases). The CDR3 is 17 residues long. The germline CDR1 and CDR2 sequences are MNHEY and SMNVEV (reference sequence). V lost 5 bases, J lost 8 bases, and 22 bases lay in between. This chain's CDR3 is CASSPSTGKKWHSPLHF. In nucleotides, the CDR3 is TGTGCCAGCAGTCCCTCAACAGGGAAGAAATGGCATTCACCCCTCCACTTT.

This clonotype has only a few counts. The CDR3 spells CASSLGDYGGAFGYTF. The DNA of the CDR3 is TGTGCCAGCAGCTTGGGGGATTATGGGGGGGCTTTTGGCTACACCTTC. The chain carries TRBV7-2 and TRBJ1-2; D perhaps matches TRBD1 (6 bases). Germline-derived CDR1 and CDR2 are SGHTA and FQGNSA. The length of the CDR3 is 16 residues. V was trimmed by 3 bases and J by 7 bases, leaving 21 bases between them.

V is TRBV12-3 or TRBV12-4 and J is TRBJ1-5; D is unresolved. V was pared by 6 bases and J by 5 bases, with 11 bases between. CDR3 size: 13 residues. CDR3 residues: CASRLRADQPQHF. In DNA form, the CDR3 reads TGTGCCAGCAGACTCAGAGCAGATCAGCCCCAGCATTTT.

This clonotype occurred a few times. The gene calls are TRBV29-1 and TRBJ1-2; D is unclear. CDR3 size: 14 residues. CDR1 and CDR2 (germline): SQVTM, ANQGSEA. The V end was cut by 6 bases, the J end by 3 bases, with 17 bases between. The CDR3 region is CSVTPGIQDYGYTF. The CDR3 bases are TGCAGCGTAACCCCGGGGATCCAAGACTATGGCTACACCTTC.

The genes are TRBV20-1 and TRBJ2-3, with TRBD2 matching over 10 bases. The CDR3 has 15 amino acids. V was pared by 5 bases and J by 2 bases, with 7 bases of the junction left unmatched. Germline V CDR1 and CDR2: DFQATT, SNEGSKA (reference sequence). The CDR3 is CSAGSGGSATDTQYF. CDR3 sequence (DNA): TGCAGTGCTGGTAGCGGGGGGTCCGCCACAGATACGCAGTATTTT.

The rearrangement links TRBV10-3 to TRBJ2-1; D perhaps matches TRBD2 (5 bases). Trimming removed 8 bases from V and 10 bases from J, with 24 bases in between. Germline V gives CDR1 ENHRY, CDR2 SYGVKD. The CDR3 spans 15 residues. The CDR3 bases are TGTGCCATCTCGAGGGCCTCACTAGGAGTGGGCGAGCAGTTCTTC. Protein product: CAISRASLGVGEQFF.